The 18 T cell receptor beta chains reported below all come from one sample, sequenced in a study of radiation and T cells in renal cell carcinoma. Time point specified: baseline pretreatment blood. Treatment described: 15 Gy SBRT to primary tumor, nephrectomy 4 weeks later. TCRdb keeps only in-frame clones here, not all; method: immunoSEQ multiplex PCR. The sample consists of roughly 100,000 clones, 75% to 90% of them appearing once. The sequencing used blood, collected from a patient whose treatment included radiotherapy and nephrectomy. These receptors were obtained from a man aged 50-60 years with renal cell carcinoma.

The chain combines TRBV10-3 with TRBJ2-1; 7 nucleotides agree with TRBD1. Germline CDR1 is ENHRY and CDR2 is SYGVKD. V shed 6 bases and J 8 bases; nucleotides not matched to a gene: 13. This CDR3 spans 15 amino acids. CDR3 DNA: TGTGCCATCAGCCTTGACAGGGCCCCAGGGGATGAGCAGTTCTTC. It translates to CAISLDRAPGDEQFF.

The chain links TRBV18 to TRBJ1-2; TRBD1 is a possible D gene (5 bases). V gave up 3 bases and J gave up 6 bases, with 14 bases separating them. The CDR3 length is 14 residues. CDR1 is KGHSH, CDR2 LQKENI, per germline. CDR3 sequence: CASSPRSQGHGYTF. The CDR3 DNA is TGTGCCAGCTCACCTCGGTCCCAGGGTCATGGCTACACCTTC.

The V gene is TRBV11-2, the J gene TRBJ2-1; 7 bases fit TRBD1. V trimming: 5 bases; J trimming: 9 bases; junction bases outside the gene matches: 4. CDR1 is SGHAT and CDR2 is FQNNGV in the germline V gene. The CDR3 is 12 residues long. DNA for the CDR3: TGTGCCAGCAGCAGCCGGACAGGTGAGCAGTTCTTC. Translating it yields CASSSRTGEQFF.

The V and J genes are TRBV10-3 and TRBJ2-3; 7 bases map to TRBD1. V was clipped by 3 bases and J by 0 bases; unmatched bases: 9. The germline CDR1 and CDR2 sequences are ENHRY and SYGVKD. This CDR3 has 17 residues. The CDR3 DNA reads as TGTGCCATCAGTGATTCAGGGCAACAGGGGAGCACAGATACGCAGTATTTT. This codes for CAISDSGQQGSTDTQYF.

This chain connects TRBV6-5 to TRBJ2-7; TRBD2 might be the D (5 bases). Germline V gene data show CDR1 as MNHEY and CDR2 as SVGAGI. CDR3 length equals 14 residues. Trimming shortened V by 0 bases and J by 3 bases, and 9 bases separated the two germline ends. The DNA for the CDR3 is TGTGCCAGCAGTTACTCGCTAGCCTTCTACGAGCAGTACTTC. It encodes CASSYSLAFYEQYF.

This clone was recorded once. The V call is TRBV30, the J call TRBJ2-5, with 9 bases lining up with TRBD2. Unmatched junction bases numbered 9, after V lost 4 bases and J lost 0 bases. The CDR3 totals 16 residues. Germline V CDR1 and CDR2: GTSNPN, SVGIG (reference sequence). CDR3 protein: CAWTVGGGGYQETQYF. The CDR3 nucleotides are TGTGCCTGGACTGTTGGCGGGGGGGGGTACCAAGAGACCCAGTACTTC.

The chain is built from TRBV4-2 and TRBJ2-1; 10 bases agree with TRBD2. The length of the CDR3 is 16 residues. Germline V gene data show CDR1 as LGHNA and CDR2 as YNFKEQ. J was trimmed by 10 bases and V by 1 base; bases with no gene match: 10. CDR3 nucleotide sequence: TGTGCCAGCAGCCAAGCGACTAGCGGGCGAGGAGCGGAGCAGTTCTTC. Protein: CASSQATSGRGAEQFF.

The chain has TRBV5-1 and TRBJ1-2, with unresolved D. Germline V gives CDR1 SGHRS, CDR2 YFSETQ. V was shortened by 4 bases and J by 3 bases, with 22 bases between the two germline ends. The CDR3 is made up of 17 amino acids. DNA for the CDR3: TGCGCCAGCAGCCGAGCTCTCCCCCAGCCTGGCCACTATGGCTACACCTTC. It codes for CASSRALPQPGHYGYTF.

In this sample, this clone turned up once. The chain's CDR3 is CASSPSPTSRGENIQYF. The CDR3 DNA reads as TGTGCCAGCTCACCAAGTCCGACTAGCCGGGGGGAAAACATTCAGTACTTC. This chain uses TRBV18 with TRBJ2-4; TRBD2 matches at 7 bases. In germline, CDR1 is KGHSH, CDR2 LQKENI. Trimming removed 2 bases from V and 5 bases from J; junction bases left unmatched: 12. The CDR3 covers 17 residues.

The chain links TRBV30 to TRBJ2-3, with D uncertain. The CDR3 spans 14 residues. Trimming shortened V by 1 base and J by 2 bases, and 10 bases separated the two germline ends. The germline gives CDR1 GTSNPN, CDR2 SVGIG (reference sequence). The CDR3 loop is CAWSGVGSTDTQYF. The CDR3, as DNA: TGTGCCTGGAGTGGAGTGGGGTCCACAGATACGCAGTATTTT.

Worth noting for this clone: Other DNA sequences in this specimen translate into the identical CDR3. This CDR3 is CSVERDRSYNEQFF. The CDR3 region has the DNA TGCAGCGTTGAAAGGGACAGGAGCTACAATGAGCAGTTCTTC. The chain uses TRBV29-1 and TRBJ2-1; 8 positions match TRBD1. Germline V gene sequence: CDR1 SQVTM, CDR2 ANQGSEA. V was pared by 2 bases and J by 3 bases, with 3 bases of the junction left unmatched. CDR3 length: 14 amino acids.

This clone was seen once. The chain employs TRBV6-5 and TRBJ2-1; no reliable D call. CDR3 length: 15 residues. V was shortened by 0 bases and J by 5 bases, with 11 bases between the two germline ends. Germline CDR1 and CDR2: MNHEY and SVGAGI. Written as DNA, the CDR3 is TGTGCCAGCAGTTACTCGTCCGGGCAGGACAATGAGCAGTTCTTC. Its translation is CASSYSSGQDNEQFF.

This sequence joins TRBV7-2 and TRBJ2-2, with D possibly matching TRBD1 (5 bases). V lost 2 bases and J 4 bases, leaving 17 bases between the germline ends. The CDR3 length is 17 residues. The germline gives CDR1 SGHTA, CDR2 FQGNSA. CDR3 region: CASSLWSRVEATGELFF. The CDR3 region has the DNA TGTGCCAGCAGCTTATGGTCCAGGGTAGAAGCCACCGGGGAGCTGTTTTTT.

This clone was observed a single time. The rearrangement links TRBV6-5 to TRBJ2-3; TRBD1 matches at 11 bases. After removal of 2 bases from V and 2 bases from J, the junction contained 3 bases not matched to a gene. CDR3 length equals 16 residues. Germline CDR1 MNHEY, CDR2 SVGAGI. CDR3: CASSYGQGADTDTQYF. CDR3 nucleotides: TGTGCCAGCAGTTACGGACAGGGGGCGGACACAGATACGCAGTATTTT.

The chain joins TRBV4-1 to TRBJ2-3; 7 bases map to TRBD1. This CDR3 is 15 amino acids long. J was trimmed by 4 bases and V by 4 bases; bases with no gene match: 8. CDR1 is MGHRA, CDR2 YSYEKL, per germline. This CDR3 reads CASSPGTANADTQYF. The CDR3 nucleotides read TGCGCCAGCAGCCCCGGGACAGCGAATGCAGATACGCAGTATTTT.

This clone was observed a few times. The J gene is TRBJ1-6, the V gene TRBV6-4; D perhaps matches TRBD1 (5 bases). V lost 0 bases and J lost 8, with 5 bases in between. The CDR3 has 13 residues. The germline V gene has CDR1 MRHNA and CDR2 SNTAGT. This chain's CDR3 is CASSDSGDSPLHF. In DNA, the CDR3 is TGTGCCAGCAGTGACTCAGGGGATTCACCCCTCCACTTT.

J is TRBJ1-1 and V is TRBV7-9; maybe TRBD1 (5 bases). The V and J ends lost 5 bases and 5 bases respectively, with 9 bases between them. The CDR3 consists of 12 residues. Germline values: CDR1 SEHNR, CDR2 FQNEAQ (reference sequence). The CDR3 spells CASSPGGTEAFF. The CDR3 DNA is TGTGCCAGCAGCCCGGGGGGGACTGAAGCTTTCTTT. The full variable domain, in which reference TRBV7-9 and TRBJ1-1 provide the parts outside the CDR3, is DTGVSQNPRHKITKRGQNVTFRCDPISEHNRLYWYRQTLGQGPEFLTYFQNEAQLEKSRLLSDRFSAERPKGSFSTLEIQRTEQGDSAMYLCASSPGGTEAFFGQGTRLTVV.

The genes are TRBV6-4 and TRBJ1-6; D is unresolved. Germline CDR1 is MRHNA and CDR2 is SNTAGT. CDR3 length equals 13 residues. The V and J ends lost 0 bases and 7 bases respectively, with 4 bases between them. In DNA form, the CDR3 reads TGTGCCAGCAGTGACTCAATGAATTCACCCCTCCACTTT. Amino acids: CASSDSMNSPLHF.